The rows below give T cell receptor beta chains drawn from one sample of a study of T cell repertoires in cytomegalovirus infection. TCRdb reprocessed the reads with MiXCR, giving one entry per CDR3 protein. The table lists some 240,000 distinct CDR3 sequences, 15% to 20% of them singletons. The sequencing input was CD8+ T cells from PBMCs. The origin of the receptors is a human donor in good health (CMV status not recorded). Some clones in this sample may be carry-over from other donors' samples. The CDR3 runs from the conserved cysteine through the conserved F or W.

v_gene: TRBV20-1
j_gene: TRBJ2-3
CDR3aa: CSARDSASGGSDTQYF

v_gene: TRBV6-1
j_gene: TRBJ2-3
CDR3aa: CASPGRAGGPPDTQYF

v_gene: TRBV6-6
j_gene: TRBJ2-3
CDR3aa: CASRGIAGATDTQYF

v_gene: TRBV19
j_gene: TRBJ1-1
CDR3aa: CASSVTPRGSTEAFF

v_gene: TRBV11-3
j_gene: TRBJ2-1
CDR3aa: CASSPYSDNEQFF

v_gene: TRBV6-1
j_gene: TRBJ1-1
CDR3aa: CASRDTQGLNTEAFF

v_gene: TRBV15
j_gene: TRBJ2-5
CDR3aa: CATSTDRLGTGQETQYF

v_gene: TRBV2
j_gene: TRBJ1-1
CDR3aa: CASSTTTGFSTEAFF

v_gene: TRBV4-1
j_gene: TRBJ2-3
CDR3aa: CASSPTGFGEPSTDTQYF

v_gene: TRBV6-8
j_gene: TRBJ2-5
CDR3aa: CASSYSAAKETQYF

v_gene: TRBV7-9
j_gene: TRBJ1-6
CDR3aa: CASSLPEEVGRSYNSPLHF

v_gene: TRBV20-1
j_gene: TRBJ1-5
CDR3aa: CSARDRLDGTGDQPQHF

v_gene: TRBV5-4
j_gene: TRBJ1-1
CDR3aa: CASSLAPGYTEAFF

v_gene: TRBV27
j_gene: TRBJ2-6
CDR3aa: CASSLQGVSSGANVLTF

v_gene: TRBV15
j_gene: TRBJ2-3
CDR3aa: CATSREKAAHLSDTQYF

v_gene: TRBV27
j_gene: TRBJ1-5
CDR3aa: CASTPQGGNQPQHF

v_gene: TRBV12-3/TRBV12-4
j_gene: TRBJ1-2
CDR3aa: CASSLAWTGSLGYTF

v_gene: TRBV11-2
j_gene: TRBJ2-1
CDR3aa: CASSLDLNEQFF

v_gene: TRBV6-1
j_gene: TRBJ1-5
CDR3aa: CASMDRTNQPQHF

v_gene: TRBV20-1
j_gene: TRBJ1-4
CDR3aa: CSASHRQATNEKLFF

v_gene: TRBV27
j_gene: TRBJ2-1
CDR3aa: CASSFTGGVYEQFF

v_gene: TRBV6-5
j_gene: TRBJ2-7
CDR3aa: CASSYSGAQYF

v_gene: TRBV6-6
j_gene: TRBJ1-2
CDR3aa: CASSYSTETAGYTF

v_gene: TRBV19
j_gene: TRBJ1-1
CDR3aa: CASSGPGPHGEAFF

v_gene: TRBV20-1
j_gene: TRBJ2-2
CDR3aa: CSAPSGLAGTNTGELFF

v_gene: TRBV28
j_gene: TRBJ1-5
CDR3aa: CATHRGLNQPQHF

v_gene: TRBV20-1
j_gene: TRBJ1-5
CDR3aa: CSAGDGPQHF

v_gene: TRBV7-2
j_gene: TRBJ1-5
CDR3aa: CASSWAAGPEQPQHF

v_gene: TRBV18
j_gene: TRBJ1-1
CDR3aa: CASSRHPPGEGNTEAFF

v_gene: TRBV4-1
j_gene: TRBJ2-3
CDR3aa: CASSQVAGSADTQYF

v_gene: TRBV10-3
j_gene: TRBJ2-5
CDR3aa: CAISEGGTGWDQETQYF

v_gene: TRBV7-2
j_gene: TRBJ2-5
CDR3aa: CASSLGLAGPLYQETQYF

v_gene: TRBV7-6
j_gene: TRBJ2-3
CDR3aa: CASSSGTSGITDTQYF

v_gene: TRBV7-9
j_gene: TRBJ1-2
CDR3aa: CASSPRFGAGDYGYTF

v_gene: TRBV6-2/TRBV6-3
j_gene: TRBJ2-2
CDR3aa: CASTPGDKHTGELFF

v_gene: TRBV7-9
j_gene: TRBJ1-4
CDR3aa: CASSIPGVPDEKLFF

v_gene: TRBV6-2/TRBV6-3
j_gene: TRBJ2-5
CDR3aa: CASTGDNYQETQYF

v_gene: TRBV6-5
j_gene: TRBJ2-3
CDR3aa: CASSYGGGSTDTQYF

v_gene: TRBV6-2/TRBV6-3
j_gene: TRBJ2-2
CDR3aa: CASSYVTRGGELFF

v_gene: TRBV29-1
j_gene: TRBJ1-1
CDR3aa: CSVLPGHTEAFF

v_gene: TRBV11-2
j_gene: TRBJ2-7
CDR3aa: CASSSGTLYF

v_gene: TRBV13
j_gene: TRBJ2-3
CDR3aa: CASSLNTDTQYF

v_gene: TRBV28
j_gene: TRBJ2-7
CDR3aa: CASSSQSQILLYEQYF

v_gene: TRBV6-8
j_gene: TRBJ1-6
CDR3aa: CASSYSTVFSGQGRSPLHF

v_gene: TRBV12-3/TRBV12-4
j_gene: TRBJ1-5
CDR3aa: CASSYARTGGINVSPQHF